The 24 T cell receptor beta chains given below trace back to one sample, sequenced in a study of cytomegalovirus exposure and HLA in healthy donors. Researchers ran the PCR with 60 Vbeta and 13 Jbeta primers. The table came from immunoSEQ multiplex PCR; TCRdb's copy has only in-frame clones and leaves some out. The sample lists about 210,000 clones, approximately 86% occurring once. The sample comprised PBMCs. These receptors all come from a woman in her thirties in good health and CMV-seronegative.

The rearrangement uses TRBV5-1 and TRBJ2-7; 7 bases map to TRBD1. Per the germline V gene, CDR1 is SGHRS and CDR2 is YFSETQ. The CDR3 has 17 residues. Trimming took 2 bases from V and 3 from J; bases not matched to a gene: 14. The CDR3 DNA sequence: TGCGCCAGCAGCTTTCGAGTGACAGGGCAAGTCGGCTACGAGCAGTACTTC. Amino acids: CASSFRVTGQVGYEQYF. The full variable domain, rest sourced from reference TRBV5-1 and TRBJ2-7, is KAGVTQTPRYLIKTRGQQVTLSCSPISGHRSVSWYQQTPGQGLQFLFEYFSETQRNKGNFPGRFSGRQFSNSRSEMNVSTLELGDSALYLCASSFRVTGQVGYEQYFGPGTRLTVT.

The chain has TRBV6-1 and TRBJ2-7; 7 bases align to TRBD1. Germline V gene data show CDR1 as MNHNS and CDR2 as SASEGT. The ends lost 6 bases at V and 2 bases at J; junction bases unmatched: 10. This CDR3 is built from 15 residues. CDR3 region: CASSAIPGTAYEQYF. CDR3 in DNA: TGTGCCAGCAGCGCAATTCCCGGGACAGCCTACGAGCAGTACTTC.

The gene calls are TRBV21-1 and TRBJ2-4; the table calls TRBD1, which could not be checked here. TRBV21-1 is tagged as a pseudogene. The CDR3 has 15 residues. Written as DNA, the CDR3 is TGTGCCACCCCAGGCCCCGGACAAGCCAAAAACATTCAGTACTTC. Its translation: CATPGPGQAKNIQYF.

The sample holds one count of this clone. The conserved final phenylalanine or tryptophan is absent from the CDR3, which likely points to a read error. The DNA is omitted, as the CDR3 cannot be located on it reliably, and the CDR3 follows TCRdb's listing. The rearrangement links TRBV12-5 to TRBJ2-7; TRBD2 is the table's D call and was not checked against the DNA. The CDR3 comprises 8 residues, both ends counted. The germline CDR1 and CDR2 sequences are LGHNT and FRNRAP. CDR3 residues: CASGTSKT.

The genes are TRBV29-1 and TRBJ2-5, with 10 bases that match TRBD2. V lost 5 bases and J lost 5; bases outside the gene matches: 11. The germline CDR1 and CDR2 sequences are SQVTM and ANQGSEA. The CDR3 contains 15 residues. CDR3 sequence reads: CSVIKAGGPGETQYF. DNA of the CDR3: TGCAGCGTTATTAAAGCGGGAGGGCCGGGGGAGACCCAGTACTTC. The full variable domain, rest sourced from reference TRBV29-1 and TRBJ2-5, is SAVISQKPSRDICQRGTSLTIQCQVDSQVTMMFWYRQQPGQSLTLIATANQGSEATYESGFVIDKFPISRPNLTFSTLTVSNMSPEDSSIYLCSVIKAGGPGETQYFGPGTRLLVL.

V gene TRBV29-1 combines with J gene TRBJ2-5; 10 bases line up with TRBD1. The trim removed 6 bases at V and 5 bases at J, leaving 12 bases unmatched. The CDR3 runs to 15 residues. CDR1 is SQVTM, CDR2 ANQGSEA, per germline. For the CDR3, the DNA is TGCAGCGTCATGGGCGGGACAGGGGAATCGGAGACCCAGTACTTC. It yields the protein CSVMGGTGESETQYF.

The J gene is TRBJ2-7, the V gene TRBV12-2; the table assigns TRBD1, which was not confirmed against the DNA. TRBV12-2 is a listed pseudogene. The CDR3 spans 16 residues. The CDR3: CASRLASGQDSYEQYF. The CDR3 DNA reads as TGTGCAAGTCGCTTAGCATCGGGACAGGACTCCTACGAGCAGTACTTC.

The chain carries TRBV5-6 and TRBJ2-7; 7 positions agree with TRBD2. The V gene end was trimmed by 0 bases and the J gene end by 6 bases; junction bases not matched to a gene: 6. Germline assignment: CDR1 SGHDT and CDR2 YYEEEE. This CDR3 spans 14 amino acids. The CDR3 region is CASSLVGEGSEQYF. The CDR3 bases are TGTGCCAGCAGCTTGGTCGGGGAGGGGTCCGAGCAGTACTTC.

The chain joins TRBV6-1 to TRBJ1-1, with D possibly matching TRBD1 (6 bases). From germline, CDR1 is MNHNS and CDR2 SASEGT. The CDR3 extends over 14 amino acids. Deletions cut 4 bases from V and 3 bases from J, with 12 bases between. The CDR3 nucleotides are TGTGCCAGCAGTGCAGGGGACGGGGACACTGAAGCTTTCTTT. The encoded protein is CASSAGDGDTEAFF.

CDR3 coding DNA: TGTGCCAGCAGCGGGACGACAGGGACCTTCACAGATACGCAGTATTTT. This gives the protein CASSGTTGTFTDTQYF. J is TRBJ2-3 and V is TRBV5-4; 7 bases match TRBD1. V shed 4 bases and J 2 bases; nucleotides not matched to a gene: 10. Germline V gene lookup returns CDR1 SGHNT and CDR2 YYREEE (reference sequence). The CDR3 consists of 16 residues.

The V and J genes are TRBV6-5 and TRBJ2-3; D gene ambiguous. Germline lookup yields CDR1 MNHEY and CDR2 SVGAGI. V gave up 2 bases and J gave up 3 bases, with 12 bases separating them. This CDR3 comprises 15 residues. The CDR3: CASSYGLGATDTQYF. The CDR3 bases are TGTGCCAGCAGTTACGGCCTGGGCGCGACAGATACGCAGTATTTT.

This chain connects TRBV12-2 to TRBJ2-3; the table's D call, TRBD2, has no DNA check behind it. TRBV12-2 is described as a pseudogene. The CDR3 has 16 residues. The CDR3 loop is CASRPSRRGRGDTQYF. The CDR3 nucleotides read TGTGCAAGTCGCCCGAGTCGGAGGGGCCGGGGAGATACGCAGTATTTT.

The V gene is TRBV20-1, the J gene TRBJ1-2; D is unclear. Between the trimmed V and J ends, which lost 3 bases and 6 bases, there was a span of 8 bases. In germline, CDR1 is DFQATT, CDR2 SNEGSKA (reference sequence). This CDR3 comprises 11 residues. The CDR3 reads CSASDNDGYTF. Written as DNA, the CDR3 is TGCAGTGCTAGCGACAATGATGGCTACACCTTC.

The CDR3 DNA sequence: TGTGCCAGCAGCTTAGAGGGGGCGGGTTATGGCTACACCTTC. It yields the protein CASSLEGAGYGYTF. The rearrangement joins TRBV7-9 to TRBJ1-2; 7 bases agree with TRBD1. V lost 1 base and J lost 5; bases outside the gene matches: 4. Germline CDR1 SEHNR, CDR2 FQNEAQ (reference sequence). This CDR3 has 14 amino acids.

V is TRBV6-5 and J is TRBJ2-7; D might be TRBD2 (5 bases). CDR1 and CDR2 from the germline V gene are MNHEY and SVGAGI. V shed 8 bases and J shed 3 bases, with 14 bases lying between them. This CDR3 contains 13 residues. The CDR3 bases are TGTGCCAGCCCAGGAGGCCGGGGCTACGAGCAGTACTTC. This codes for CASPGGRGYEQYF.

This CDR3 is CASSIVGGTNEQFF. CDR3 coding DNA: TGTGCCAGTAGTATAGTAGGGGGAACCAATGAGCAGTTCTTC. J is TRBJ2-1 and V is TRBV19; D possibly corresponds to TRBD1 (6 bases). Trimming took off 1 base at V and 6 bases at J, with 10 bases between the two ends. Germline CDR1 is LNHDA and CDR2 is SQIVND (reference sequence). The CDR3 is 14 amino acids.

V and J are TRBV11-1 and TRBJ2-5, with a tentative D call TRBD2 (5 bases). The V end lost 5 bases, the J end lost 0 bases, and 7 bases lay between the germline ends. Germline V gives CDR1 SGHAT, CDR2 FQDESV (reference sequence). This CDR3 has 13 residues. The CDR3, as DNA: TGTGCCAGCAGCCCGGGGAACCAAGAGACCCAGTACTTC. Residues: CASSPGNQETQYF.

This clone was picked up one time. This chain's CDR3 is CASSFTGEGGYTF. The CDR3 DNA reads as TGTGCCAGCAGCTTTACAGGGGAAGGAGGCTACACCTTC. The J gene is TRBJ1-2, the V gene TRBV7-9; 7 nucleotides align to TRBD1. Germline values: CDR1 SEHNR, CDR2 FQNEAQ (reference sequence). Unmatched junction bases numbered 6, after V lost 3 bases and J lost 8 bases. The CDR3 is made up of 13 amino acids.

This clone was seen just once. The V call is TRBV5-5, the J call TRBJ2-5; D is perhaps TRBD2 (6 bases). V was pared by 4 bases and J by 4 bases, with 11 bases between. The V gene's germline CDR1 is SGHKS and CDR2 YYEKEE (reference sequence). The CDR3 is 13 residues long. The DNA of the CDR3 is TGTGCCAGCAGCGCGGGACTTCGAGAGACCCAGTACTTC. The encoded protein is CASSAGLRETQYF.

This clone was detected once. CDR3 sequence: CASRIDRGTYEQYF. DNA of the CDR3: TGTGCCAGCAGAATAGACAGGGGTACCTACGAGCAGTACTTC. The gene calls are TRBV6-4 and TRBJ2-5; 8 bases map to TRBD1. The DNA matches TRBJ2-7 better at its end, which makes the J call doubtful. The length of the CDR3 is 14 residues. Germline values: CDR1 MRHNA, CDR2 SNTAGT.

There are a few counts of this clone. The chain links TRBV7-9 to TRBJ2-5, with 11 bases identical to TRBD1. J lost 10 bases, V lost 10 bases, and 17 bases had no gene match. CDR3 length: 15 amino acids. Germline V CDR1 and CDR2: SEHNR, FQNEAQ (reference sequence). This CDR3 reads CATQRGQGGIEDQYF. CDR3 nucleotides: TGTGCCACCCAAAGGGGACAGGGGGGGATTGAGGACCAGTACTTC.

The chain couples TRBV11-1 to TRBJ2-1; perhaps TRBD2 as D (5 bases). V was clipped by 0 bases and J by 8 bases, with 17 bases between them. The CDR3 sequence is 16 residues long. Looked up from germline, CDR1 is SGHAT and CDR2 is FQDESV (reference sequence). CDR3 coding DNA: TGTGCCAGCAGCTTAGCGCTGAACGGAGAGGAGGATGAGCAGTTCTTC. It encodes CASSLALNGEEDEQFF. Looking up the rest from reference TRBV11-1 and TRBJ2-1 gives the full variable domain: EAEVAQSPRYKITEKSQAVAFWCDPISGHATLYWYRQILGQGPELLVQFQDESVVDDSQLPKDRFSAERLKGVDSTLKIQPAELGDSAMYLCASSLALNGEEDEQFFGPGTRLTVL.

The chain combines TRBV10-3 with TRBJ2-1; 9 bases are a match to TRBD2. This CDR3 spans 16 amino acids. The germline CDR1 and CDR2 sequences are ENHRY and SYGVKD. V shed 2 bases, J shed 0 bases, and the junction held 2 bases outside the gene matches. The CDR3 is CAISEGSGSSYNEQFF. CDR3 sequence (DNA): TGTGCCATCAGTGAGGGTAGCGGGAGCTCCTACAATGAGCAGTTCTTC.

The chain carries TRBV27 and TRBJ2-2; the match to TRBD2 covers 16 bases. CDR3 length: 19 residues. V gave up 6 bases and J gave up 3 bases; unmatched junction bases: 10. CDR1 and CDR2 from the germline V gene are MNHEY and SMNVEV (reference sequence). CDR3 coding DNA: TGTGCCAGCAGCCCCGGGACTAGCGGGAGGGCCCTTTACACCGGGGAGCTGTTTTTT. Residues: CASSPGTSGRALYTGELFF.